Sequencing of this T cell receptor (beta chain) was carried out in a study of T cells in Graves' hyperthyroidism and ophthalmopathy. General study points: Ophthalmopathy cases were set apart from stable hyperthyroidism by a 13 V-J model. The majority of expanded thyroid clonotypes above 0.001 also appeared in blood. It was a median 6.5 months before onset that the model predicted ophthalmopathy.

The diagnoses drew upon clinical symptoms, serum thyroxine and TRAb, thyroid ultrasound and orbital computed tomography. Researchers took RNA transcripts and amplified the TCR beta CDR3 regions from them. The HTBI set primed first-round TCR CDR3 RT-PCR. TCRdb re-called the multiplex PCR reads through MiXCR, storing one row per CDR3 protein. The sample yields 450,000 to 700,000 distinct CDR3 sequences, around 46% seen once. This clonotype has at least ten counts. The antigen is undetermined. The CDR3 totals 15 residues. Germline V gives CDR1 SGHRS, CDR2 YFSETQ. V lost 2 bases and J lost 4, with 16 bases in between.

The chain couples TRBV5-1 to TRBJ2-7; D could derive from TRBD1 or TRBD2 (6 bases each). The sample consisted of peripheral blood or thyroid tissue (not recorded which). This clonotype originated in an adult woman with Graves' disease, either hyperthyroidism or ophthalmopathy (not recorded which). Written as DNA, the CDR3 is TGCGCCAGCAGCTTAGAGGGGGAGGTCCGTTACGAGCAGTACTTC. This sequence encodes CASSLEGEVRYEQYF.